The present T cell receptor beta chain was sequenced within a study of shared clonotypes between healthy human individuals. Study overall: A donor's plate count was three for CD4 naive and three for CD4 memory; CD8 naive had two and CD8 memory one.

This clone occurred a few times. Researchers ran the assay at a deep level. Profiled with immunoSEQ multiplex PCR; TCRdb holds only in-frame clones, not every one. The table shows roughly 1,100,000 clones, with around four fifths occurring only once. V trimming: 6 bases; J trimming: 2 bases; junction bases outside the gene matches: 3. Per germline, CDR1 MNHEY and CDR2 SVGAGI. CDR3 length equals 13 residues. Sequenced sample: memory CD4+ T cells sorted from blood. Indicated subset: CD45RA-negative fraction. V gene TRBV6-5 combines with J gene TRBJ2-7; 8 nucleotides line up with TRBD1. This clonotype was obtained from a man younger than 30 in good health. This CDR3 reads CASRHRGTYEQYF. The DNA for the CDR3 is TGTGCCAGCAGGCACAGGGGGACCTACGAGCAGTACTTC.